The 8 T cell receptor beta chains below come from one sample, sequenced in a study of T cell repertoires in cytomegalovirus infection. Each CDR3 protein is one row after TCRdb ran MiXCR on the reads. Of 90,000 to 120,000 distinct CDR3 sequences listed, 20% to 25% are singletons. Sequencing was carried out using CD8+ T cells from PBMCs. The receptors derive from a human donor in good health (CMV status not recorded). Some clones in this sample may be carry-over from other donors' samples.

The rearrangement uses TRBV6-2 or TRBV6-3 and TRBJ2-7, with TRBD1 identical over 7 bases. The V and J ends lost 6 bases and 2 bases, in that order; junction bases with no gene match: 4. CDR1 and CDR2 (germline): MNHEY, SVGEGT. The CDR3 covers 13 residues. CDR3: CASRGQDAYEQYF. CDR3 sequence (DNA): TGTGCCAGCAGAGGACAGGACGCCTACGAGCAGTACTTC.

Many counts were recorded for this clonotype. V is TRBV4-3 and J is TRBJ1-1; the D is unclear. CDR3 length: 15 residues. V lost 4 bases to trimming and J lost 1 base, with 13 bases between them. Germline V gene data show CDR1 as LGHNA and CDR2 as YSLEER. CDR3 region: CASSPGSQPNTEAFF. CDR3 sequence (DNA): TGCGCCAGCAGCCCGGGCTCACAGCCGAACACTGAAGCTTTCTTT.

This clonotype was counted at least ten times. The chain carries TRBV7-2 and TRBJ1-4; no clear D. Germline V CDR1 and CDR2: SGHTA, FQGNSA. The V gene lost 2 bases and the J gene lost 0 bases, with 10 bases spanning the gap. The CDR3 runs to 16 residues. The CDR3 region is CASSLSGGPTNEKLFF. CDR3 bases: TGTGCCAGCAGCTTATCCGGAGGACCAACTAATGAAAAACTGTTTTTT. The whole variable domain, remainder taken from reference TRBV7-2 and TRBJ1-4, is GAGVSQSPSNKVTEKGKDVELRCDPISGHTALYWYRQSLGQGLEFLIYFQGNSAPDKSGLPSDRFSAERTGGSVSTLTIQRTQQEDSAVYLCASSLSGGPTNEKLFFGSGTQLSVL.

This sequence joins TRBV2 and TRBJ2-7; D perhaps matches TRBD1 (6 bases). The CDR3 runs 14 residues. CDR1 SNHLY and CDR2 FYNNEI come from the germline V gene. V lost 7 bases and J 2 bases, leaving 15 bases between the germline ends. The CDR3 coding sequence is TGTGCCAGCAAGGCGATACAGGGTACCTACGAGCAGTACTTC. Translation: CASKAIQGTYEQYF.

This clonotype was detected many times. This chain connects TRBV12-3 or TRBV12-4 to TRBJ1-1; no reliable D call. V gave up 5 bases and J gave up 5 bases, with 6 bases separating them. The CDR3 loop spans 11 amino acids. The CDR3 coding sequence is TGTGCCAGCAGTGGAGGAACTGAAGCTTTCTTT. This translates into CASSGGTEAFF.

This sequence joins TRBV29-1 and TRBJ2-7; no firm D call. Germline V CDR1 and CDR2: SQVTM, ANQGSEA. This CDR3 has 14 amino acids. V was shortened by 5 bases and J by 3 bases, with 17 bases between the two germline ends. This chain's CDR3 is CSVLIDPPDYEQYF. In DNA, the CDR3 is TGCAGCGTTTTGATAGATCCCCCCGACTACGAGCAGTACTTC.

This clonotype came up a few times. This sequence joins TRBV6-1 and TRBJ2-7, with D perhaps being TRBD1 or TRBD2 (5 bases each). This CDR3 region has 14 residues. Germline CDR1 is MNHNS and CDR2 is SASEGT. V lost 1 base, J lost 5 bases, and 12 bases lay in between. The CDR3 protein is CASSEGGSGHEQYF. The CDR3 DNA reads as TGTGCCAGCAGTGAAGGGGGGAGTGGGCACGAGCAGTACTTC.

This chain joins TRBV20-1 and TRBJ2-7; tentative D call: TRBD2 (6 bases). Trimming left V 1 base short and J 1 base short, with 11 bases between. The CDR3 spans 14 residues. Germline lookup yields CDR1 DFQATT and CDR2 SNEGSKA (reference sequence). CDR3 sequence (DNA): TGCAGTGCTAGAGGGCTAGCGCAATCCTACGAGCAGTACTTC. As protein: CSARGLAQSYEQYF.